The rows below give T cell receptor beta chains drawn from one sample of a study of blood T cells in healthy people across ages. TCRdb passed the 5' RACE reads through MiXCR, listing each CDR3 protein once. The table includes approximately 770,000 distinct CDR3 sequences, 55% to 70% detected once. The source material was blood. These receptors originate from a man aged 25-45 years in good health. The CDR3 runs from the conserved cysteine through the conserved F or W. The order of the fields is D gene, clone size, V gene, J gene, CDR3 protein, CDR3 DNA. The D gene is left open where the match is weak. Only some rows state a clone size, as once, few, many or a class for expanded clones.

TRBD2	few	TRBV20-1	TRBJ2-3	CSASRTTGGDTQYF	TGCAGTGCTAGTCGGACTACCGGGGGGGATACGCAGTATTTT
TRBD1	-	TRBV28	TRBJ2-7	CVSREHRDRVGAHEQYF	TGTGTCAGCAGGGAACACCGGGACAGGGTTGGGGCGCACGAGCAGTACTTC
-	few	TRBV20-1	TRBJ1-4	CSAGGGAEKLFF	TGCAGTGCCGGCGGAGGAGCAGAAAAACTGTTTTTT
-	-	TRBV12-3/TRBV12-4	TRBJ2-3	CASSSTGGGTDTQYF	TGTGCCAGCAGTTCTACGGGTGGTGGCACAGATACGCAGTATTTT
TRBD2	few	TRBV20-1	TRBJ2-6	CSARGEGSSGANVLTF	TGCAGTGCTAGAGGGGAGGGGAGCTCTGGGGCCAACGTCCTGACTTTC
-	-	TRBV7-7	TRBJ2-7	CASSRQVDTSTTYEQYF	TGTGCTAGCAGCCGGCAGGTGGACACCTCAACGACCTACGAGCAGTACTTC
TRBD2	-	TRBV10-3	TRBJ2-3	CATTGTSGDTDTQYF	TGTGCCACCACCGGGACTAGCGGGGACACAGATACGCAGTATTTT
-	-	TRBV10-3	TRBJ2-3	CATRRGGTDTQYF	TGTGCCACCCGACGAGGGGGCACAGATACGCAGTATTTT
-	-	TRBV10-3	TRBJ2-7	CATLPVLRGNEQYF	TGTGCCACCCTACCTGTTCTCAGGGGTAACGAGCAGTACTTC
-	-	TRBV20-1	TRBJ2-5	CSTRDLLRSRGQYF	TGCAGTACTAGAGATCTCTTGCGGTCCCGGGGGCAGTACTTC
TRBD2	few	TRBV12-3/TRBV12-4	TRBJ2-1	CASSFGLAGNEQFF	TGTGCCAGCAGTTTTGGGCTAGCGGGAAATGAGCAGTTCTTC
-	-	TRBV29-1	TRBJ2-3	CSVGGGIQTDTQYF	TGCAGCGTTGGGGGCGGGATCCAAACAGATACGCAGTATTTT
-	few	TRBV9	TRBJ2-1	CASSVAPFGLDEQFF	TGTGCCAGCAGCGTAGCCCCATTCGGATTGGATGAGCAGTTCTTC
-	-	TRBV15	TRBJ2-1	CATSRDWQGYVPEQFF	TGTGCCACCAGCAGAGATTGGCAGGGGTATGTCCCCGAGCAGTTCTTC
-	-	TRBV12-3/TRBV12-4	TRBJ1-2	CASRGSGIYYGYTF	TGTGCCAGCAGGGGATCAGGGATCTACTATGGCTACACCTTC
-	-	TRBV27	TRBJ1-4	CASSLSAARGEGEKLFF	TGTGCCAGCAGTTTATCCGCCGCCAGGGGAGAGGGTGAAAAACTGTTTTTT
TRBD1	-	TRBV4-2	TRBJ2-1	CASSQLFRDSLSNEQFF	TGTGCCAGCAGCCAACTATTTCGGGACAGCCTATCGAATGAGCAGTTCTTC
TRBD2	-	TRBV7-2	TRBJ2-3	CASSLVGWLAGNPDTQYF	TGTGCCAGCAGCTTAGTGGGGTGGCTAGCGGGAAACCCAGATACGCAGTATTTT
-	-	TRBV10-3	TRBJ1-1	CAIQAGTAGGRTEAFF	TGTGCCATCCAGGCAGGAACCGCCGGGGGTAGGACTGAAGCTTTCTTT
-	-	TRBV5-1	TRBJ2-1	CASSSADPLNEQFF	TGCGCCAGCAGCTCAGCGGACCCGCTTAATGAGCAGTTCTTC
TRBD1	few	TRBV29-1	TRBJ2-7	CSVEQGAGSYEQYF	TGCAGCGTGGAACAGGGGGCAGGGTCTTACGAGCAGTACTTC
-	-	TRBV7-6	TRBJ2-5	CASSSTTLVQETQYF	TGTGCCAGCAGCTCCACTACCCTAGTTCAAGAGACCCAGTACTTC
-	-	TRBV7-9	TRBJ2-5	CASSPARTETQYF	TGTGCCAGCAGCCCCGCCCGGACGGAGACCCAGTACTTC
-	-	TRBV24-1	TRBJ2-5	CATSDSPGETQYF	TGTGCCACCAGTGATTCCCCTGGAGAGACCCAGTACTTC
TRBD2	-	TRBV20-1	TRBJ2-5	CSAQGTSGGLETQYF	TGCAGTGCTCAGGGGACTAGCGGAGGTTTAGAGACCCAGTACTTC
-	-	TRBV7-2	TRBJ2-3	CASSLAAASTDTQYF	TGTGCCAGCAGCTTAGCGGCGGCAAGCACAGATACGCAGTATTTT
-	-	TRBV29-1	TRBJ1-1	CSAWDTEAFF	TGCAGCGCCTGGGACACTGAAGCTTTCTTT
TRBD2	few	TRBV6-5	TRBJ2-4	CASTSDGGEQYF	TGTGCCAGCACCTCCGATGGGGGGGAGCAGTACTTC
-	few	TRBV5-5	TRBJ1-1	CASRRGDHKNTEAFF	TGTGCCAGCAGGAGAGGGGACCATAAGAACACTGAAGCTTTCTTT
-	few	TRBV4-3	TRBJ2-7	CASSQELSYEQYF	TGCGCCAGCAGCCAAGAACTGTCCTACGAGCAGTACTTC
-	few	TRBV29-1	TRBJ1-2	CSVSADGLYGYTF	TGCAGCGTTAGCGCCGACGGACTCTATGGCTACACCTTC
TRBD2	-	TRBV20-1	TRBJ2-5	CSARPSGRAGETQYF	TGCAGTGCTAGACCCAGCGGGAGAGCCGGGGAGACCCAGTACTTC
-	few	TRBV6-5	TRBJ2-1	CASSYGGDEQFF	TGTGCCAGCAGTTATGGGGGCGATGAGCAGTTCTTC
-	-	TRBV6-2/TRBV6-3	TRBJ1-1	CASSSQYNTEAFF	TGTGCCAGCAGTTCCCAGTATAACACTGAAGCTTTCTTT
-	-	TRBV5-1	TRBJ2-1	CASSHETGDEQFF	TGCGCCAGCAGCCATGAAACCGGCGATGAGCAGTTCTTC
-	-	TRBV6-2/TRBV6-3	TRBJ1-1	CASSYSTRKAFF	TGTGCCAGCAGTTACTCGACCCGAAAAGCTTTCTTT
-	-	TRBV15	TRBJ2-5	CASSRVQADQETQYF	TGTGCCTCCAGCAGAGTACAGGCCGATCAAGAGACCCAGTACTTC
TRBD1	-	TRBV20-1	TRBJ2-5	CSAILTGVGKTQYF	TGCAGTGCTATACTCACAGGGGTTGGGAAGACCCAGTACTTC
-	-	TRBV6-6	TRBJ1-1	CASSYSDLFPAPFF	TGTGCCAGCAGTTACTCGGACCTCTTCCCAGCACCTTTCTTT
-	once	TRBV7-2	TRBJ1-6	CATGDKYNSPLHF	TGTGCAACCGGGGACAAGTATAATTCACCCCTCCACTTT
TRBD1	-	TRBV6-2/TRBV6-3	TRBJ2-2	CASSWDRRVSGELFF	TGTGCCAGCAGTTGGGACAGGCGGGTGTCGGGGGAGCTGTTTTTT
-	-	TRBV12-3/TRBV12-4	TRBJ2-1	CASSLVQDNEQFF	TGTGCCAGCAGTTTGGTGCAGGACAATGAGCAGTTCTTC
TRBD2	-	TRBV12-3/TRBV12-4	TRBJ2-1	CASRPQRGFGEQFF	TGTGCCAGCAGGCCCCAGCGGGGGTTTGGTGAGCAGTTCTTC
-	few	TRBV6-5	TRBJ2-5	CASRPRSGPVQETQYF	TGTGCCAGCAGGCCAAGGAGCGGGCCCGTTCAAGAGACCCAGTACTTC
-	few	TRBV27	TRBJ1-2	CASSPGFGLTKSIGYTF	TGTGCCAGCAGTCCAGGTTTCGGGCTGACTAAGTCTATAGGCTACACCTTC
TRBD1	many	TRBV3-1	TRBJ2-1	CASSQSEGTGKFF	TGTGCCAGCAGCCAGTCTGAAGGGACAGGGAAGTTCTTC
-	-	TRBV4-2	TRBJ2-7	CASSPRQTYEQYF	TGTGCCAGCAGCCCCCGACAGACCTACGAGCAGTACTTC
-	-	TRBV21-1	TRBJ1-2	CASSKTPISYGYTF	TGTGCCAGCAGCAAAACCCCCATTAGTTATGGCTACACCTTC
TRBD2	-	TRBV6-6	TRBJ2-7	CASSFGGRMGYEQYF	TGTGCCAGCAGTTTTGGCGGGAGAATGGGCTACGAGCAGTACTTC
-	once	TRBV4-3	TRBJ2-7	CASSPDRSGYEQYF	TGCGCCAGCAGTCCCGATAGGTCTGGCTACGAGCAGTACTTC
-	-	TRBV3-1	TRBJ2-5	CASSPRERGTQYF	TGTGCCAGCTCTCCGAGAGAACGGGGGACCCAGTACTTC
TRBD2	-	TRBV7-2	TRBJ2-5	CASSNREEQYF	TGTGCCAGCAGCAATCGGGAGGAGCAGTACTTC
TRBD2	-	TRBV20-1	TRBJ2-1	CSAILAGDIQETQFF	TGCAGTGCTATTCTAGCGGGGGACATCCAAGAGACCCAGTTCTTC
TRBD1	-	TRBV11-2	TRBJ2-1	CASSPGQAISVETQFF	TGTGCCAGCAGCCCTGGACAGGCGATATCGGTGGAGACCCAGTTCTTC
-	few	TRBV28	TRBJ1-2	CASSWTATYGYTF	TGTGCCAGCAGTTGGACAGCCACCTATGGCTACACCTTC
-	once	TRBV4-3	TRBJ1-5	CASRPDIYSNQPQHF	TGCGCCAGCCGTCCGGACATCTATAGCAATCAGCCCCAGCATTTT
-	once	TRBV7-9	TRBJ1-2	CASSFGEGVRGYTF	TGTGCCAGCAGCTTCGGGGAGGGGGTTCGTGGCTACACCTTC